This T cell receptor (beta chain) is from a study of blood T cell repertoires in COVID-19. Overall study context: Samples taken during acute and convalescent COVID-19 were collected in the United States, Italy and Spain. T cells, B-cell-depleted T cells, or PBMCs supplied cDNA or gDNA.

From germline, CDR1 is MRHNA and CDR2 SNTAGT. With 1 base clipped from V and 7 bases from J, the junction kept 14 bases outside the gene matches. The CDR3 is 17 amino acids. Some clones are missing from TCRdb's copy, which holds only in-frame ones; the method was immunoSEQ multiplex PCR. Seen here are about 190,000 clones, roughly 86% observed once, and the top ten hold approximately 5%. This TCR came from a woman in her sixties or seventies with active or convalescent COVID-19. Sample: peripheral blood. The V and J genes are TRBV6-4 and TRBJ1-1, with 8 bases aligning to TRBD1. Here the CDR3 reads CASSDLGWAGGVDEAFF. CDR3 DNA sequence: TGTGCCAGCAGTGACTTAGGGTGGGCAGGGGGCGTGGATGAAGCTTTCTTT.